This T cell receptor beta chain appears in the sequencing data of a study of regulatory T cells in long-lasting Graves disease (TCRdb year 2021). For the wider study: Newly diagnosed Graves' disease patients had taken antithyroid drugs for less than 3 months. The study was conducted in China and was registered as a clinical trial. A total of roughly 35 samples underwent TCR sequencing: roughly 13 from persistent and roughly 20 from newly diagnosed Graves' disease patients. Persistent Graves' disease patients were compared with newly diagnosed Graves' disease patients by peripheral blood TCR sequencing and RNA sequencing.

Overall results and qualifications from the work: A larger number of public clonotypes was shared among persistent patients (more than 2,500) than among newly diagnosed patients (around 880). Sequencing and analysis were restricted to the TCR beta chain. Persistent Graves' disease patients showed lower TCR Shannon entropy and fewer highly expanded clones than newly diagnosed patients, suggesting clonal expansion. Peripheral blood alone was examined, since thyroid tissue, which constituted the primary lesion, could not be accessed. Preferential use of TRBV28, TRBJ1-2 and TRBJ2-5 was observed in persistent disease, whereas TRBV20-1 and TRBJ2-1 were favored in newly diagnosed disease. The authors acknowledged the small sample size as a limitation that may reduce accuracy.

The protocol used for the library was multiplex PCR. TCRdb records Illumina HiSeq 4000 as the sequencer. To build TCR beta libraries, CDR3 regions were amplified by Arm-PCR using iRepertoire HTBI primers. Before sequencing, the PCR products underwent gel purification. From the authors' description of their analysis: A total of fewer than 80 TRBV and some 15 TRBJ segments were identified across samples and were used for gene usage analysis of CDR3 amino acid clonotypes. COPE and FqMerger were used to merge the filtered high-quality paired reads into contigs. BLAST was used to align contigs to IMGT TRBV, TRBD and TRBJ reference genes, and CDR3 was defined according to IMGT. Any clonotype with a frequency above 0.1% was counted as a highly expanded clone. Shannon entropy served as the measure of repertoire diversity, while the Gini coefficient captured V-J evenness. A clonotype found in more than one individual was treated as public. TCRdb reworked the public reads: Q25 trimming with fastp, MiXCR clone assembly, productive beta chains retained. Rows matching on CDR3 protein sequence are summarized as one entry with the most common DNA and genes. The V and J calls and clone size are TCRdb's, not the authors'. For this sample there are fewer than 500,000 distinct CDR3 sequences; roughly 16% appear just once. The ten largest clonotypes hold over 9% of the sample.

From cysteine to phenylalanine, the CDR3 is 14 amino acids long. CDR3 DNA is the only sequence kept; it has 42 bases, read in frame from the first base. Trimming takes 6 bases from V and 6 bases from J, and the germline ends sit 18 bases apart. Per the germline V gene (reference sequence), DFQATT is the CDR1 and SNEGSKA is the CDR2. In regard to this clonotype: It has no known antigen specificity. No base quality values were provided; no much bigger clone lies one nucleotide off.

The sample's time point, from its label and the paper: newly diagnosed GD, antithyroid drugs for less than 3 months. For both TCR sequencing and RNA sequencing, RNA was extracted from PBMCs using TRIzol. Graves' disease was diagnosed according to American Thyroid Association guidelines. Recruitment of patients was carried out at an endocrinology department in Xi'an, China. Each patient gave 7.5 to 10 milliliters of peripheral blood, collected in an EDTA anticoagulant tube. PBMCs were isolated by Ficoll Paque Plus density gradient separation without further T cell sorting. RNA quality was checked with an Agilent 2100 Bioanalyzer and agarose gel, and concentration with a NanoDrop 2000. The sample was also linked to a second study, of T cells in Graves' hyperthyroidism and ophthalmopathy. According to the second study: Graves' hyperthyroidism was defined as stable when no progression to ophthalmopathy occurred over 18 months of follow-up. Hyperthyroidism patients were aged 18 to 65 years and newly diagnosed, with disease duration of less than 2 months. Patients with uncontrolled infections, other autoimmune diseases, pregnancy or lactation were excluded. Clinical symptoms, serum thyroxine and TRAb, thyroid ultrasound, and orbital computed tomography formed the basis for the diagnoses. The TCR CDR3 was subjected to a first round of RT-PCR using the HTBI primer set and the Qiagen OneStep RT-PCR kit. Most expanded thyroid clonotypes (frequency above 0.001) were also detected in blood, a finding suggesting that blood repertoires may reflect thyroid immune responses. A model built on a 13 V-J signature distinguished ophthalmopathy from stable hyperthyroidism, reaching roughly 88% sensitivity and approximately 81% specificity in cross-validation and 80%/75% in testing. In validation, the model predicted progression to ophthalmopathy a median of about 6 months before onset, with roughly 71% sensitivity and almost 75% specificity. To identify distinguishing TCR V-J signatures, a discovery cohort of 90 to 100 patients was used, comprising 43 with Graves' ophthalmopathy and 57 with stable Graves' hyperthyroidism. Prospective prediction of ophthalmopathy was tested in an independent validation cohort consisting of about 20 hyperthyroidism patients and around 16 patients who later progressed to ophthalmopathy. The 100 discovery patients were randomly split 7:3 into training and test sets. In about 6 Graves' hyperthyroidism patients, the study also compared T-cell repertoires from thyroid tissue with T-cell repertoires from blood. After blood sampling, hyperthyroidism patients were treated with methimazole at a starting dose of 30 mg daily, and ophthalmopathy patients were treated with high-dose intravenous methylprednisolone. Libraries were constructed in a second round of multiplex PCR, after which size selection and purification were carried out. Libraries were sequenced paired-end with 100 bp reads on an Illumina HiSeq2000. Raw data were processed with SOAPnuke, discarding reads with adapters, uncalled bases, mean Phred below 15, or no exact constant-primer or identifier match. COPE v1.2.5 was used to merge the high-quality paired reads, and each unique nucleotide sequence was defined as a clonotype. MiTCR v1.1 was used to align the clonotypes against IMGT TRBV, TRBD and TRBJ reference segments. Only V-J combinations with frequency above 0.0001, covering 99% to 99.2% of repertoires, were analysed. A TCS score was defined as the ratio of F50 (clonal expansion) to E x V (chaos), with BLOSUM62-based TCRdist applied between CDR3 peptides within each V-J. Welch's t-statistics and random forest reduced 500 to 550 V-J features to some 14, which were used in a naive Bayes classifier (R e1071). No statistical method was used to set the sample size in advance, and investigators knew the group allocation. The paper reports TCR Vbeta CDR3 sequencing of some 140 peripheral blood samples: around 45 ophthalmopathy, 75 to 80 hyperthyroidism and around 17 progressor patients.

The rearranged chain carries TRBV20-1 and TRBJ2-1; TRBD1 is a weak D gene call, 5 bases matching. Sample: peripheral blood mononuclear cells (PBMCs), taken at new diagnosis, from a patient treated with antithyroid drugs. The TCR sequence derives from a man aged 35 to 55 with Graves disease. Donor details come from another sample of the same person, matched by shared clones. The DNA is TGCAGTGCGACCGGCCCCCAAAGGGGCAATGAGCAGTTCTTC. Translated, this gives CSATGPQRGNEQFF.